These T cell receptor beta chains were read from a single sample in a study of CD8 T cells in ankylosing spondylitis. TCRdb re-derived calls from the 5' RACE reads in MiXCR, one entry per CDR3 protein. The sample shows about 240,000 distinct CDR3 sequences, approximately 9% of them seen only once. The specimen was blood, either unsorted or a sorted T cell fraction (not recorded which). All receptors come from a male donor with ankylosing spondylitis or in good health (not recorded which). Each CDR3 is given with its conserved first and last residue. The order of the fields is clone size, CDR3 length, J gene, V gene, D gene, CDR3 DNA, CDR3 protein. The D gene is left open where the match is weak. Expanded clones are given a class, and other clones once, few, many or no size at all.

>many|14|TRBJ2-1|TRBV12-3/TRBV12-4|TRBD1
TGTGCCAGCAGACGGGACAGCTATAACAATGAGCAGTTCTTC
CASRRDSYNNEQFF
>many|15|TRBJ1-1|TRBV4-3|NA
TGCGCCAGCAGCCAAGACAGGAAGACGAACACTGAAGCTTTCTTT
CASSQDRKTNTEAFF
>many|16|TRBJ2-7|TRBV20-1|TRBD2
TGCAGTGCTAGAGATCCCGGACTAGCGGGAGTAGGCGAGCAGTACTTC
CSARDPGLAGVGEQYF
>few|12|TRBJ2-1|TRBV7-9|TRBD2
TGTGCCATTCAGACTAGCGGTAGCTCGCAGTTCTTC
CAIQTSGSSQFF
>many|13|TRBJ1-1|TRBV5-1|TRBD1
TGCGCCAGCGGGGACAGACTGAACACTGAAGCTTTCTTT
CASGDRLNTEAFF
>many|15|TRBJ1-6|TRBV5-1|NA
TGCGCCAGCAGCTCGAACGAAGGGGGATACTCACCCCTCCACTTT
CASSSNEGGYSPLHF
>many|15|TRBJ2-3|TRBV9|NA
TGTGCCAGCAGCGTAGAGGGACTCCCTCCAGATACGCAGTATTTT
CASSVEGLPPDTQYF
>many|15|TRBJ2-3|TRBV5-5|TRBD1
TGTGCCAGCAGCCGAGGACAGGGTAACACAGATACGCAGTATTTT
CASSRGQGNTDTQYF
>many|12|TRBJ1-1|TRBV12-3/TRBV12-4|NA
TGTGCCAGCAGTCCCCGAGGCACTGAAGCTTTCTTT
CASSPRGTEAFF
>many|13|TRBJ2-2|TRBV29-1|NA
TGCAGCGTTCGGACAGAGTACACCGGGGAGCTGTTTTTT
CSVRTEYTGELFF
>many|13|TRBJ2-1|TRBV28|TRBD2
TGTGCCAGCGGACTAGCGGAACCCAATGAGCAGTTCTTC
CASGLAEPNEQFF
>many|12|TRBJ2-3|TRBV30|NA
TGTGCCTGGGGATATGGGGGAGATACGCAGTATTTT
CAWGYGGDTQYF
>NA|18|TRBJ1-5|TRBV6-2/TRBV6-3|TRBD1
TGTGCCAGCAGTTACTCGAGAAGCACAGGGGGAGACTATCAGCCCCAGCATTTT
CASSYSRSTGGDYQPQHF
>many|12|TRBJ1-1|TRBV12-3/TRBV12-4|NA
TGTGCCAGCAGCTTAGGGCGCCGTGAAGCTTTCTTT
CASSLGRREAFF
>many|13|TRBJ2-5|TRBV29-1|NA
TGCAGCGTGCGGTCAGGGATGATAGAGACCCAGTACTTC
CSVRSGMIETQYF
>many|13|TRBJ1-4|TRBV5-1|NA
TGCGCCAGCAGCCAGGAGGACACGGAAAAACTGTTTTTT
CASSQEDTEKLFF
>many|15|TRBJ1-4|TRBV5-1|TRBD1
TGCGCCAGCAGCTTGGCGAGGGGGCAGGGGGAAAAACTGTTTTTT
CASSLARGQGEKLFF
>NA|15|TRBJ1-1|TRBV6-1|NA
TGTGCCAGCAGTGAAGCAAACAGACAGAACACTGAAGCTTTCTTT
CASSEANRQNTEAFF
>NA|13|TRBJ1-2|TRBV25-1|NA
TGTGCCAGCAGGGGGGGGGGGAACTATGGCTACACCTTC
CASRGGGNYGYTF
>NA|18|TRBJ2-7|TRBV12-3/TRBV12-4|TRBD2
TGTGCCAGCAGTTTAACCGGACTAGCGGGGGGCCGTTCCTACGAGCAGTACTTC
CASSLTGLAGGRSYEQYF
>many|17|TRBJ2-1|TRBV29-1|TRBD2
TGCAGCGTTGAGGGACTAGCGGGAAGGAAGTCCTACAATGAGCAGTTCTTC
CSVEGLAGRKSYNEQFF
>many|13|TRBJ2-1|TRBV20-1|TRBD1
TGCAGTGCTAGAGTGAACAGGGGCAATGAGCAGTTCTTC
CSARVNRGNEQFF
>many|14|TRBJ2-3|TRBV7-9|NA
TGTGCCAGCAGCTCTTTAGCGGGCACAGATACGCAGTATTTT
CASSSLAGTDTQYF
>many|14|TRBJ2-2|TRBV6-2/TRBV6-3|NA
TGTGCCAGCAGTCCGAGCTCCACGTTCGGGGAGCTGTTTTTT
CASSPSSTFGELFF
>few|16|TRBJ1-1|TRBV10-3|NA
TGTGCCATCAGTGAGTCCGCGGGGCGGCAGAACTCTGAAGCTTTCTTT
CAISESAGRQNSEAFF
>many|15|TRBJ2-7|TRBV4-2|NA
TGTGCCAGCAGCCATGACTTTAGCGGCGCCTACGAGCAGTACTTC
CASSHDFSGAYEQYF
>many|13|TRBJ2-2|TRBV5-1|NA
TGCGCCAGCAGCCTGGGACGGGTCGGGGAGCTGTTTTTT
CASSLGRVGELFF
>many|17|TRBJ2-2|TRBV9|TRBD2
TGTGCCAGCGGGGGACTAGCGGGAGGTTTGAACACCGGGGAGCTGTTTTTT
CASGGLAGGLNTGELFF
>many|15|TRBJ1-2|TRBV6-5|TRBD1
TGTGCCAGCAGTTATTTGCCGGGACAGGGTTATGGCTACACCTTC
CASSYLPGQGYGYTF
>NA|12|TRBJ2-7|TRBV7-2|NA
TGTGCCAGCAGCCAACCGACCTCGGGGCAGTACTTC
CASSQPTSGQYF
>few|15|TRBJ1-5|TRBV20-1|NA
TGCAGTGCCTCCAATGACGGGGGCTTTGGTCAGCCCCAGCATTTT
CSASNDGGFGQPQHF
>many|17|TRBJ2-5|TRBV7-6|NA
TGTGCCAGCAGCTTAGATCCGGAAAGAGGCGGTCGAGAGACCCAGTACTTC
CASSLDPERGGRETQYF
>many|17|TRBJ2-2|TRBV7-3|NA
TGTGCCAGCAGCTTTCTTCAGGGCAGGACAAACACCGGGGAGCTGTTTTTT
CASSFLQGRTNTGELFF
>many|9|TRBJ2-5|TRBV19|NA
TGTGCCGCCGGAGAGACCCAGTACTTC
CAAGETQYF
>few|15|TRBJ1-6|TRBV7-8|TRBD1
TGTGCCAGCAGCTTAGCCGGGACAGCCCAATCACCCCTCCACTTT
CASSLAGTAQSPLHF
>NA|13|TRBJ1-1|TRBV7-2|NA
TGTGCCAGCAGCTTCACGGGGGGAGGGGAAGCTTTCTTT
CASSFTGGGEAFF
>many|14|TRBJ1-2|TRBV5-1|NA
TGCGCCAGCAGCTTGGGGGGCCTCCTCTATGGCTACACCTTC
CASSLGGLLYGYTF
>many|16|TRBJ1-1|TRBV3-1|TRBD1
TGTGCCAGCAGCCAAAAAGGCAGGGGGATGAACACTGAAGCTTTCTTT
CASSQKGRGMNTEAFF
>NA|15|TRBJ2-3|TRBV27|NA
TGTGCCAGCAGTTCGCGGGACTTTTACACAGATACGCAGTATTTT
CASSSRDFYTDTQYF
>many|13|TRBJ1-5|TRBV7-2|NA
TGTGCCAGCAGCTTAATCAAGAATCAGCCCCAGCATTTT
CASSLIKNQPQHF
>many|14|TRBJ1-6|TRBV12-3/TRBV12-4|NA
TGTGCCAGCAGTAGGGAGGCCTATAATTCACCCCTCCACTTT
CASSREAYNSPLHF
>many|17|TRBJ2-1|TRBV7-2|NA
TGTGCCAGCAGCTTAGCGGTACGAGGGGCCGAGTCCAATGAGCAGTTCTTC
CASSLAVRGAESNEQFF
>many|11|TRBJ1-2|TRBV12-3/TRBV12-4|NA
TGTGCCAGCAGTCCGCGAAGGGGCTACACCTTC
CASSPRRGYTF